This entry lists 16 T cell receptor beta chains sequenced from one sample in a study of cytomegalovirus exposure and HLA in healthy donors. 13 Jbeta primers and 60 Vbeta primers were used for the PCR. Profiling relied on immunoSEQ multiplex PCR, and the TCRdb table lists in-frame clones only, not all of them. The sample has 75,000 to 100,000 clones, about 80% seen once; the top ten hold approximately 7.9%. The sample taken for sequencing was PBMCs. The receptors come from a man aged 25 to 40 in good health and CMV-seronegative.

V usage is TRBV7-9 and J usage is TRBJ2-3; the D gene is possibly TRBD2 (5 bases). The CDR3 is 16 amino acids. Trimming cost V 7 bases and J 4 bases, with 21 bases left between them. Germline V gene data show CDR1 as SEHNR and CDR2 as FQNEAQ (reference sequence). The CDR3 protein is CASTTRRGIGSDTQYF. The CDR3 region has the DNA TGTGCCAGCACCACAAGGAGAGGGATTGGTTCAGATACGCAGTATTTT.

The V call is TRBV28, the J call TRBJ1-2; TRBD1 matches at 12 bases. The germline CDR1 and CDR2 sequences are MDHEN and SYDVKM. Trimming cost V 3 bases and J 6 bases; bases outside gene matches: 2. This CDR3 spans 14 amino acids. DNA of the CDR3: TGTGCCAGCAGTTTTAGGGACAGGGGGCATGGCTACACCTTC. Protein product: CASSFRDRGHGYTF.

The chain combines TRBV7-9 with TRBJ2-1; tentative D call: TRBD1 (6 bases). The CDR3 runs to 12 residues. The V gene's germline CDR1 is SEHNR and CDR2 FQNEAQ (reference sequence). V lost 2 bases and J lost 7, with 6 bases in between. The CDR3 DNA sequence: TGTGCCAGCAGCTTACAGGGGAATGAGCAGTTCTTC. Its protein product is CASSLQGNEQFF.

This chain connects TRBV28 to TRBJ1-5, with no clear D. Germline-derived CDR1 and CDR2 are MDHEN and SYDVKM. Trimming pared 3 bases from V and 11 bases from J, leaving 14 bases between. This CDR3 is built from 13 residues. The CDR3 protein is CASSLWAVKSQHF. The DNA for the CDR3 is TGTGCCAGCAGTTTGTGGGCCGTTAAATCCCAGCATTTT. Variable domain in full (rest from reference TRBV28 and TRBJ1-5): DVKVTQSSRYLVKRTGEKVFLECVQDMDHENMFWYRQDPGLGLRLIYFSYDVKMKEKGDIPEGYSVSREKKERFSLILESASTNQTSMYLCASSLWAVKSQHFGDGTRLSIL.

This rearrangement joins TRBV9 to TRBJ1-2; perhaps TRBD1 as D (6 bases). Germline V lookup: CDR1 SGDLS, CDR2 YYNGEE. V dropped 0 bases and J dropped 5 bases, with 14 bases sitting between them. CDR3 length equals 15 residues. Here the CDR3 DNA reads TGTGCCAGCAGCGTAGACTACGGGGGGCTGTATGGCTACACCTTC. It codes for CASSVDYGGLYGYTF. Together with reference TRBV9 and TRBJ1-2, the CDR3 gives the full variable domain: DSGVTQTPKHLITATGQRVTLRCSPRSGDLSVYWYQQSLDQGLQFLIQYYNGEERAKGNILERFSAQQFPDLHSELNLSSLELGDSALYFCASSVDYGGLYGYTFGSGTRLTVV.

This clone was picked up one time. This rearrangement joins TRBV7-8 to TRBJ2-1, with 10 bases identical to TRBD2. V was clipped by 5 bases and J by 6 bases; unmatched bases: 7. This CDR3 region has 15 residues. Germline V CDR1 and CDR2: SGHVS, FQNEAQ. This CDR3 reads CASSPLAGDRNEQFF. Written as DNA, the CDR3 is TGTGCCAGCAGCCCCCTAGCGGGAGATCGCAATGAGCAGTTCTTC.

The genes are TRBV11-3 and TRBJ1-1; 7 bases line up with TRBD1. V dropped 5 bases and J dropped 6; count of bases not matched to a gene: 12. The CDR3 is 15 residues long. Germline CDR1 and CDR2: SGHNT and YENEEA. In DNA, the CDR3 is TGTGCCAGCAGCCCCTCAGCCGGGACAGAGTCTGAAGCTTTCTTT. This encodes CASSPSAGTESEAFF.

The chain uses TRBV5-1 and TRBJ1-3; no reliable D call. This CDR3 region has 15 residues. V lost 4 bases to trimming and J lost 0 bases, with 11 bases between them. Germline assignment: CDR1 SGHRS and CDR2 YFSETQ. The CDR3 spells CASSPDGSSGNTIYF. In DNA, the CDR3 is TGCGCCAGCAGCCCAGACGGGAGCTCTGGAAACACCATATATTTT.

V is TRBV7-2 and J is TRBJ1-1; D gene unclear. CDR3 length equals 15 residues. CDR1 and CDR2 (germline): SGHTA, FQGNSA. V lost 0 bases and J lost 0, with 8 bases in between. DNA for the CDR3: TGTGCCAGCAGCTTAGCTCGGTACTTGAACACTGAAGCTTTCTTT. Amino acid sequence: CASSLARYLNTEAFF.

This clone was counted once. The CDR3 DNA follows: TGTGCCAGCAGCTTACTAGCGGGAGGGTCCAAGACCCAGTACTTC. Translated: CASSLLAGGSKTQYF. The chain recombines TRBV7-9 with TRBJ2-5; 12 positions match TRBD2. CDR3 length equals 15 residues. V lost 2 bases and J lost 6; bases outside the gene matches: 4. Germline assignment: CDR1 SEHNR and CDR2 FQNEAQ (reference sequence).

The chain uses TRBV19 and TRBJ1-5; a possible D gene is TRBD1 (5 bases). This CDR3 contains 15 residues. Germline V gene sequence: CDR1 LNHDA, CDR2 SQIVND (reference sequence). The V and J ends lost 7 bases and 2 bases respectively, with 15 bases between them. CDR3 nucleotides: TGTGCCAGTAACCACCAACGGGGGGGCAATCAGCCCCAGCATTTT. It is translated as CASNHQRGGNQPQHF.

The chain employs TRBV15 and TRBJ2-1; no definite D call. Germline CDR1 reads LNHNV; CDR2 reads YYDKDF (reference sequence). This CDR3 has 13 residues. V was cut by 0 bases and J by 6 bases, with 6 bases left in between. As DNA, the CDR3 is TGTGCCACCAGCAGAGATTACAGCAATGAGCAGTTCTTC. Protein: CATSRDYSNEQFF.

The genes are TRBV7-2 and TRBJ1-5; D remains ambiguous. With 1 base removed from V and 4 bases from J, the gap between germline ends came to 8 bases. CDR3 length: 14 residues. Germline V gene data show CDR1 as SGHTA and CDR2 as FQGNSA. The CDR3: CASSLGSVNQPQHF. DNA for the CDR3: TGTGCCAGCAGCTTAGGGTCGGTTAATCAGCCCCAGCATTTT.

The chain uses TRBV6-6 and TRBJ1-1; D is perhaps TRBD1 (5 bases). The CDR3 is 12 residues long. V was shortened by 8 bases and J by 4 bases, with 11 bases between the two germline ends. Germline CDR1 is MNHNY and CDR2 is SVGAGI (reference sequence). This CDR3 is CASLWGGTEAFF. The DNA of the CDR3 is TGTGCCAGCCTGTGGGGGGGCACTGAAGCTTTCTTT.

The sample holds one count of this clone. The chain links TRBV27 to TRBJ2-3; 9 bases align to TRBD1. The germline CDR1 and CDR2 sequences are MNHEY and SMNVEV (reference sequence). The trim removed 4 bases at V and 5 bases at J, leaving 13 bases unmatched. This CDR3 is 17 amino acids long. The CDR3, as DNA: TGTGCCAGCAGTTCACCCACGAACAGGGGGCGCAAAGATACGCAGTATTTT. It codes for CASSSPTNRGRKDTQYF.

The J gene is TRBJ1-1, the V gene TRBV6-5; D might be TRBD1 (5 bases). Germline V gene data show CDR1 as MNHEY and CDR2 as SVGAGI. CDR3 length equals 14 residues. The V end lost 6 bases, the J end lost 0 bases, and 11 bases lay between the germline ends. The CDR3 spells CASSVSGMNTEAFF. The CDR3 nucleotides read TGTGCCAGCAGCGTTTCAGGGATGAACACTGAAGCTTTCTTT.